The clone carrying this T cell receptor (beta chain) was counted only a few times. Antigen unknown. This entry is derived from a study of identical twins. General observations from the study: Beta out-of-frame sequences displayed a weaker excess of sharing between twins.

Germline CDR1 MGHDK, CDR2 SYGVNS. The germline V and J ends were trimmed by 6 bases and 5 bases, with 13 bases remaining between them. The CDR3 is 13 residues long. From the 5' RACE reads, TCRdb called clonotypes with MiXCR, one entry per CDR3 protein. There are 350,000 to 400,000 distinct CDR3 sequences in the sample; 8.5% to 10% occur only once, and roughly 8.7% lies in the top ten. The source is a woman aged 50 to 60 in good health. V usage is TRBV25-1 and J usage is TRBJ2-5; D possibly corresponds to TRBD1 (6 bases). Sequencing used naive T cells sorted from blood. The CDR3, as DNA: TGTGCCAGCAGGTCAGGGGCCGGGGAGACCCAGTACTTC. It encodes CASRSGAGETQYF.